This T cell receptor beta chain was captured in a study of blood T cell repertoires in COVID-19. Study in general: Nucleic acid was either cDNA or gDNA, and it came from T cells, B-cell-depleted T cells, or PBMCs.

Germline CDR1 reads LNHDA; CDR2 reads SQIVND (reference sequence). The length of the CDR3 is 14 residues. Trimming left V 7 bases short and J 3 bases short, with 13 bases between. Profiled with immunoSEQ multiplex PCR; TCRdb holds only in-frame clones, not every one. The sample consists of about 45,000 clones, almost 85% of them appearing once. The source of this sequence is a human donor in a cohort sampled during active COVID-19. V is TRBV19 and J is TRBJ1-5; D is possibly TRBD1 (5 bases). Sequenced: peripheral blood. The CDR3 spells CASTVDSSNQPQHF. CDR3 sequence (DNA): TGTGCCAGTACCGTTGACAGTTCCAATCAGCCCCAGCATTTT.